The 23 T cell receptor beta chains given below trace back to one sample, sequenced in a study of T cells in Graves' hyperthyroidism and ophthalmopathy. The TCR beta CDR3 regions underwent amplification using RNA transcripts as the source. TCR CDR3 regions were first amplified by RT-PCR with HTBI primers. TCRdb fed the multiplex PCR reads into MiXCR, producing one record per CDR3 protein. The table has approximately 400,000 distinct CDR3 sequences, just under 15% seen once; the top ten hold approximately 30%. The sample was blood. The source of these receptors is a woman in her twenties or thirties with Graves' hyperthyroidism.

In this sample, this clonotype turned up many times. The V and J genes are TRBV24-1 and TRBJ2-1; the D call may be TRBD1 or TRBD2 (5 bases each). Trimming left V 4 bases short and J 0 bases short, with 18 bases between. Germline-derived CDR1 and CDR2 are KGHDR and SFDVKD. There are 18 residues in the CDR3. The chain's CDR3 is CATSDPRGAPSSYNEQFF. The CDR3 region has the DNA TGTGCCACCAGTGACCCACGAGGGGCTCCTAGCTCCTACAATGAGCAGTTCTTC.

The chain joins TRBV27 to TRBJ2-3; 9 nucleotides match TRBD2. Germline trimming cut 1 base from V and 1 base from J; bases unmatched to any gene: 6. The germline V gene has CDR1 MNHEY and CDR2 SMNVEV (reference sequence). The CDR3 contains 17 residues. In DNA form, the CDR3 reads TGTGCCAGCAGTTTATTGCGGGAGGGCGAGGGCACAGATACGCAGTATTTT. Protein sequence: CASSLLREGEGTDTQYF.

This clonotype was observed many times. The genes are TRBV7-2 and TRBJ2-7; 12 bases map to TRBD2. The CDR3 consists of 14 residues. CDR1 is SGHTA, CDR2 FQGNSA, per germline. The J segment lost 6 bases and the V segment lost 5 bases, leaving 5 bases of the junction unmatched. This CDR3 reads CASSLGLAGLEQYF. The CDR3 bases are TGTGCCAGCAGCCTAGGACTAGCGGGACTCGAGCAGTACTTC.

The CDR3 bases are TGTGCCAGCAGTACTGGCGAGCAGTACTTC. This translates into CASSTGEQYF. The chain uses TRBV28 and TRBJ2-7; no clear D gene. Germline CDR1 MDHEN, CDR2 SYDVKM. Trimming cost V 5 bases and J 6 bases, with 5 bases left between them. There are 10 residues in the CDR3.

The table lists this clonotype with many counts. V usage is TRBV27 and J usage is TRBJ1-5; D might be TRBD1 (6 bases). Trimming took 9 bases from V and 1 from J, leaving 19 bases between them. Germline CDR1 is MNHEY and CDR2 is SMNVEV (reference sequence). CDR3 length: 16 amino acids. The CDR3 loop is CASSQQTGASNQPQHF. In DNA, the CDR3 is TGTGCCAGTTCCCAACAGACAGGAGCAAGCAATCAGCCCCAGCATTTT.

The sample holds a few counts of this clonotype. The V and J genes are TRBV5-1 and TRBJ2-1, with D possibly matching TRBD2 (6 bases). Trimming took 0 bases from V and 2 from J, leaving 12 bases between them. Germline V gene sequence: CDR1 SGHRS, CDR2 YFSETQ. The CDR3 length is 16 residues. DNA of the CDR3: TGCGCCAGCAGCTTGGAGTTTAGCGGTACCTACAATGAGCAGTTCTTC. Residues: CASSLEFSGTYNEQFF.

This clonotype was recorded many times. The chain carries TRBV5-6 and TRBJ2-3; 15 positions agree with TRBD2. J gave up 4 bases and V 1 base, and 10 bases lay outside the gene matches. Germline loops: CDR1 SGHDT, CDR2 YYEEEE. The CDR3 is made up of 19 amino acids. DNA of the CDR3: TGTGCCAGCAGCTTGCAGGGACTAGCGGGAGGTACTTCAGCAGATACGCAGTATTTT. As protein: CASSLQGLAGGTSADTQYF.

This clonotype occurred a few times. The chain has TRBV5-1 and TRBJ2-7; 9 positions agree with TRBD2. In germline, CDR1 is SGHRS, CDR2 YFSETQ. CDR3 length equals 17 residues. Trimming removed 5 bases from V and 0 bases from J; junction bases left unmatched: 12. CDR3 sequence: CASSLGLAGLSSYEQYF. The DNA of the CDR3 is TGCGCCAGCAGTTTAGGTCTAGCGGGACTTAGCTCCTACGAGCAGTACTTC.

The chain has TRBV28 and TRBJ2-2; no firm D call. Trimming removed 8 bases from V and 4 bases from J, with 5 bases in between. This CDR3 has 11 residues. CDR1 MDHEN and CDR2 SYDVKM come from the germline V gene. The CDR3 sequence is CASPITGELFF. CDR3 bases: TGTGCCAGCCCGATCACCGGGGAGCTGTTTTTT.

This chain uses TRBV7-9 with TRBJ2-6; D gene unclear. CDR1 SEHNR and CDR2 FQNEAQ come from the germline V gene (reference sequence). Trimming cost V 3 bases and J 12 bases, with 9 bases left between them. CDR3 length equals 12 residues. In DNA form, the CDR3 reads TGTGCCAGCAGCTTCGAAAATCCCGTCCTGACTTTC. It specifies CASSFENPVLTF.

This clonotype was detected many times. This rearrangement joins TRBV20-1 to TRBJ2-5; TRBD2 matches at 9 bases. J lost 1 base, V lost 5 bases, and 11 bases had no gene match. Germline-derived CDR1 and CDR2 are DFQATT and SNEGSKA (reference sequence). The CDR3 is made up of 16 amino acids. For the CDR3, the DNA is TGCAGTGCTTTCCCTTTAGCGGGAGCCTCCCAAGAGACCCAGTACTTC. This translates into CSAFPLAGASQETQYF.

V is TRBV11-2 and J is TRBJ1-5, with D hard to call. The germline CDR1 and CDR2 sequences are SGHAT and FQNNGV. The CDR3 consists of 12 residues. V lost 5 bases, J lost 12 bases, and 14 bases lay in between. CDR3 amino acids: CASSPDGLIQHF. CDR3 nucleotides: TGTGCCAGCAGCCCGGACGGGTTGATCCAGCATTTT.

A word on this clonotype: The germline gene is not matched at one end of the junction; a read error may be the cause. V is TRBV5-1 and J is TRBJ2-1; D is undetermined. Looked up from germline, CDR1 is SGHRS and CDR2 is YFSETQ. The CDR3 spans 12 residues. CDR3 bases: TGCGCCAGCAGCTTAGACGGCAATAAGCAGTTCTTC. This codes for CASSLDGNKQFF.

This clonotype was counted at least ten times. The chain carries TRBV20-1 and TRBJ2-7, with TRBD2 matching 8 bases. This CDR3 is 14 amino acids long. J was trimmed by 4 bases and V by 5 bases; bases with no gene match: 10. Germline V gene sequence: CDR1 DFQATT, CDR2 SNEGSKA (reference sequence). The CDR3 region is CSAQRAGAGYEQYF. Here the CDR3 DNA reads TGCAGTGCTCAGAGAGCGGGAGCAGGTTACGAGCAGTACTTC.

Of note for this clonotype: Possible read error: a much larger clone is one base away. This chain connects TRBV30 to TRBJ1-2; 7 positions agree with TRBD1. Germline V gives CDR1 GTSNPN, CDR2 SVGIG (reference sequence). The CDR3 sequence is 13 residues long. As DNA, the CDR3 is TGTGCCTGGAGGGGGACAGTAAACTATGGCTACGCCTTC. This codes for CAWRGTVNYGYAF.

The sample holds many counts of this clonotype. The chain recombines TRBV7-8 with TRBJ1-1, with D unresolved. Germline V gene data show CDR1 as SGHVS and CDR2 as FQNEAQ. The CDR3 runs 14 residues. The V and J ends lost 4 bases and 2 bases respectively, with 11 bases between them. The CDR3: CASSSTDGNTEAFF. The CDR3 DNA sequence: TGTGCCAGCAGCTCAACTGACGGTAACACTGAAGCTTTCTTT.

This clonotype was detected many times. The chain is built from TRBV3-1 and TRBJ2-5, with D tentatively TRBD2 (5 bases). The CDR3 spans 13 residues. V lost 5 bases and J lost 5, with 12 bases in between. CDR1 LGHDT and CDR2 YNNKEL come from the germline V gene (reference sequence). The CDR3, as DNA: TGTGCCAGCAGCATGAAGGGCGGGGAGACCCAGTACTTC. This codes for CASSMKGGETQYF.

This clonotype was recorded at least ten times. The J gene is TRBJ2-6, the V gene TRBV30; perhaps TRBD2 as D (6 bases). Trimming left V 5 bases short and J 2 bases short, with 16 bases between. The CDR3 sequence is 16 residues long. CDR1 and CDR2 (germline): GTSNPN, SVGIG (reference sequence). The CDR3 reads CAWFGEEGAGANVLTF. Here the CDR3 DNA reads TGTGCCTGGTTCGGGGAGGAAGGGGCTGGGGCCAACGTCCTGACTTTC.

This clonotype was detected only a few times. This chain uses TRBV27 with TRBJ2-1; D uncertain. V lost 4 bases and J lost 6, with 10 bases in between. Germline values: CDR1 MNHEY, CDR2 SMNVEV (reference sequence). The CDR3 extends over 13 amino acids. CDR3 sequence reads: CASSSLQINEQFF. DNA of the CDR3: TGTGCCAGCAGTTCTTTACAGATCAATGAGCAGTTCTTC.

The chain couples TRBV5-5 to TRBJ2-5, with a possible D match to TRBD2 (5 bases). Trimming removed 7 bases at V and 5 bases at J, with 18 bases between. The germline V gene encodes CDR1 SGHKS and CDR2 YYEKEE (reference sequence). The CDR3 consists of 14 residues. The CDR3 DNA reads TGTGCCAGCGGAGCCTCGGGCGGGTGGGAGACCCAGTACTTC. This sequence encodes CASGASGGWETQYF.

This clonotype was picked up a small number of times. The V and J genes are TRBV5-1 and TRBJ2-7, with 8 bases aligning to TRBD1. CDR1 and CDR2 (germline): SGHRS, YFSETQ. After removal of 0 bases from V and 6 bases from J, the junction contained 8 bases not matched to a gene. This CDR3 has 15 residues. In nucleotides, the CDR3 is TGCGCCAGCAGCTTGGGAAGGCAGGGGGCCGGCGAGCAGTACTTC. Protein product: CASSLGRQGAGEQYF.

This clonotype was recorded at least ten times. The CDR3 loop reads CSAGASLMETQYF. The DNA for the CDR3 is TGCAGCGCGGGGGCCTCCCTTATGGAGACCCAGTACTTC. The chain recombines TRBV29-1 with TRBJ2-5; D is possibly TRBD1 or TRBD2 (6 bases each). The CDR3 is 13 residues long. V lost 7 bases, J lost 5 bases, and 17 bases lay in between. Germline CDR1 and CDR2: SQVTM and ANQGSEA.

In the case of this clonotype: A much more abundant neighbour one base away suggests this may be a read error. The V call is TRBV2, the J call TRBJ2-7; a weak D match, TRBD2 (5 bases). Germline lookup yields CDR1 SNHLY and CDR2 FYNNEI. The CDR3 is 13 amino acids. The CDR3 protein is CASGKGSSYGQYF. The CDR3 DNA follows: TGTGCCAGCGGAAAAGGGAGCTCCTACGGGCAGTACTTC.